A single sample is the source of the 23 T cell receptor beta chains below, sequenced in a study of T cell changes during pregnancy in multiple sclerosis. The repertoire was sequenced with immunoSEQ multiplex PCR; TCRdb's copy has only in-frame clones and lacks some. Among 50,000 or so clones listed, more than 85% were seen once. Sequencing was performed on peripheral blood, taken after pregnancy. These receptors were obtained from a female donor in good health, enrolled as a control in a pregnancy study.

The chain recombines TRBV6-1 with TRBJ1-5; D is uncertain. This CDR3 has 16 residues. The germline V gene has CDR1 MNHNS and CDR2 SASEGT. With 1 base removed from V and 6 bases from J, the gap between germline ends came to 16 bases. The CDR3 DNA reads TGTGCCAGCAGTGAAGGGTCTGGGAGGAGAATTCAGCCCCAGCATTTT. Translating it yields CASSEGSGRRIQPQHF.

The chain recombines TRBV11-2 with TRBJ2-1, with TRBD2 matching 13 bases. The length of the CDR3 is 14 residues. Germline V CDR1 and CDR2: SGHAT, FQNNGV. V shed 4 bases and J 8 bases; nucleotides not matched to a gene: 2. CDR3: CASSSGLAGDEQFF. The DNA for the CDR3 is TGTGCCAGCAGCTCCGGACTAGCGGGGGATGAGCAGTTCTTC.

This clone was seen only once. The chain joins TRBV28 to TRBJ2-5, with a tentative D call TRBD2 (5 bases). V dropped 3 bases and J dropped 2 bases, with 10 bases sitting between them. CDR1 is MDHEN, CDR2 SYDVKM, per germline. The CDR3 extends over 14 amino acids. CDR3 sequence reads: CASSLTGDQETQYF. In DNA, the CDR3 is TGTGCCAGCAGTTTGACCGGGGATCAAGAGACCCAGTACTTC.

This chain links TRBV18 with TRBJ1-5, with D unresolved. Per germline, CDR1 KGHSH and CDR2 LQKENI. The CDR3 totals 13 residues. Trimming took off 3 bases at V and 6 bases at J, with 9 bases between the two ends. The CDR3 loop is CASSPGGTQPQHF. DNA for the CDR3: TGTGCCAGCTCACCGGGAGGCACTCAGCCCCAGCATTTT.

The chain recombines TRBV6-6 with TRBJ2-7, with 9 bases identical to TRBD1. This CDR3 has 13 residues. CDR1 is MNHNY and CDR2 is SVGAGI in the germline V gene (reference sequence). The trim removed 8 bases at V and 3 bases at J, leaving 5 bases unmatched. The CDR3 sequence is CASEGTGSYEQYF. In DNA, the CDR3 is TGTGCCAGCGAGGGGACAGGGAGCTACGAGCAGTACTTC.

CDR3 sequence reads: CATRGSDNEQFF. The DNA of the CDR3 is TGTGCCACTCGGGGTTCCGACAATGAGCAGTTCTTC. J is TRBJ2-1 and V is TRBV6-5; TRBD2 is a possible D gene (5 bases). The CDR3 sequence is 12 residues long. The ends were cut back, 10 bases at V and 5 bases at J, with 12 bases in the middle. Germline V lookup: CDR1 MNHEY, CDR2 SVGAGI.

This chain uses TRBV6-4 with TRBJ2-2; 7 bases fit TRBD1. Germline loops: CDR1 MRHNA, CDR2 SNTAGT. Trimming removed 2 bases from V and 6 bases from J; junction bases left unmatched: 6. The CDR3 spans 15 residues. CDR3 coding DNA: TGTGCCAGCAGTGACGGACAGGAATTGGCCGGGGAGCTGTTTTTT. This encodes CASSDGQELAGELFF.

V gene TRBV5-1 combines with J gene TRBJ1-1; 7 nucleotides agree with TRBD1. The germline CDR1 and CDR2 sequences are SGHRS and YFSETQ. The CDR3 totals 16 residues. V was clipped by 1 base and J by 1 base; unmatched bases: 7. The CDR3 sequence: CASSLITGDSNTEAFF. CDR3 in DNA: TGCGCCAGCAGCTTGATAACAGGGGACTCGAACACTGAAGCTTTCTTT.

This chain links TRBV27 with TRBJ2-3, with TRBD1 identical over 11 bases. CDR3 size: 15 residues. From germline, CDR1 is MNHEY and CDR2 SMNVEV (reference sequence). The ends lost 6 bases at V and 5 bases at J; junction bases unmatched: 7. The CDR3 sequence: CASSPGQGVRDTQYF. The CDR3, as DNA: TGTGCCAGCAGCCCGGGACAGGGGGTACGAGATACGCAGTATTTT.

The rearrangement links TRBV5-5 to TRBJ2-6; D unresolved. Germline V gene sequence: CDR1 SGHKS, CDR2 YYEKEE (reference sequence). The CDR3 extends over 15 amino acids. Deletions cut 0 bases from V and 3 bases from J, with 7 bases between. The CDR3 DNA reads TGTGCCAGCAGCTTGGAGTCGGGTGGGGCCAACGTCCTGACTTTC. It translates to CASSLESGGANVLTF.

The chain employs TRBV2 and TRBJ1-2; tentative D call: TRBD1 (6 bases). Germline V CDR1 and CDR2: SNHLY, FYNNEI. The CDR3 has 15 residues. The V and J ends lost 3 bases and 4 bases respectively, with 15 bases between them. CDR3 nucleotides: TGTGCCAGCAGTGATCCAGGGGAGTATAGCTATGGCTACACCTTC. Encoded protein: CASSDPGEYSYGYTF.

This chain links TRBV6-4 with TRBJ2-1; no clear D. Germline CDR1 reads MRHNA; CDR2 reads SNTAGT. The CDR3 contains 16 residues. The V end lost 0 bases, the J end lost 0 bases, and 9 bases lay between the germline ends. The CDR3 coding sequence is TGTGCCAGCAGTGACTCTCTGTCTAGCTCCTACAATGAGCAGTTCTTC. This codes for CASSDSLSSSYNEQFF.

CDR3 sequence: CASSFPGTGGETQYF. The CDR3 nucleotides read TGTGCCAGTTCGTTCCCCGGGACAGGGGGAGAGACCCAGTACTTC. The chain couples TRBV28 to TRBJ2-5; 11 nucleotides agree with TRBD1. The V segment lost 9 bases and the J segment 4 bases; nucleotides outside the gene matches: 10. Germline CDR1 MDHEN, CDR2 SYDVKM. The CDR3 runs 15 residues.

The V and J genes are TRBV19 and TRBJ2-5, with D unresolved. In germline, CDR1 is LNHDA, CDR2 SQIVND (reference sequence). V lost 1 base and J lost 1, with 7 bases in between. The CDR3 loop spans 14 amino acids. CDR3 in amino acids: CASSIGGVQETQYF. As DNA, the CDR3 is TGTGCCAGTAGTATAGGAGGAGTCCAAGAGACCCAGTACTTC.

The V and J genes are TRBV6-6 and TRBJ2-7; D unclear. CDR1 and CDR2 (germline): MNHNY, SVGAGI (reference sequence). V shed 6 bases and J shed 0 bases, with 18 bases lying between them. The CDR3 runs 16 residues. CDR3 nucleotide sequence: TGTGCCAGCAGCGGAGCTACGACCTTAAGCTCCTACGAGCAGTACTTC. Its translation: CASSGATTLSSYEQYF.

The genes are TRBV6-1 and TRBJ1-4, with D possibly being TRBD1 (5 bases). V was cut by 2 bases and J by 5 bases, with 12 bases left in between. Germline V gene data show CDR1 as MNHNS and CDR2 as SASEGT. This CDR3 is built from 15 residues. In DNA, the CDR3 is TGTGCCAGCAGTGAATTGGGGGGTGGGAATGAAAAACTGTTTTTT. Its protein is CASSELGGGNEKLFF.

The gene calls are TRBV7-9 and TRBJ1-1; 8 nucleotides match TRBD1. CDR1 and CDR2 from the germline V gene are SEHNR and FQNEAQ (reference sequence). This CDR3 comprises 16 residues. V lost 3 bases, J lost 1 base, and 7 bases stayed unmatched. Written as DNA, the CDR3 is TGTGCCAGCAGCTTTCAGGCAGGGGGCCGGAACACTGAAGCTTTCTTT. It is translated as CASSFQAGGRNTEAFF.

This clone was picked up one time. The chain combines TRBV18 with TRBJ1-2; D ambiguous. The ends were cut back, 3 bases at V and 4 bases at J, with 12 bases in the middle. CDR1 and CDR2 (germline): KGHSH, LQKENI. The CDR3 totals 14 residues. CDR3 coding DNA: TGTGCCAGCTCACCGGGGAGATCGGGCTATGGCTACACCTTC. Translated, it gives CASSPGRSGYGYTF.

The chain has TRBV15 and TRBJ2-5; possibly TRBD1 for D (5 bases). V lost 0 bases to trimming and J lost 1 base, with 9 bases between them. Germline V CDR1 and CDR2: LNHNV, YYDKDF (reference sequence). The CDR3 runs to 15 residues. The CDR3 sequence: CATSRDRVFQETQYF. The CDR3 DNA reads TGTGCCACCAGCAGAGACAGGGTTTTCCAAGAGACCCAGTACTTC. The entire variable domain, with the rest obtained from reference TRBV15 and TRBJ2-5, is as follows: DAMVIQNPRYQVTQFGKPVTLSCSQTLNHNVMYWYQQKSSQAPKLLFHYYDKDFNNEADTPDNFQSRRPNTSFCFLDIRSPGLGDTAMYLCATSRDRVFQETQYFGPGTRLLVL.

This clone appeared a single time. The gene calls are TRBV6-6 and TRBJ2-7; 8 bases agree with TRBD1. The CDR3 length is 14 residues. After removal of 7 bases from V and 2 bases from J, the junction contained 7 bases not matched to a gene. Germline values: CDR1 MNHNY, CDR2 SVGAGI (reference sequence). The CDR3 region has the DNA TGTGCCAGCACCTTGACAGGGGCTACCTACGAGCAGTACTTC. Residues: CASTLTGATYEQYF.

This chain uses TRBV6-1 with TRBJ2-4; D might be TRBD2 (6 bases). The CDR3 has 16 amino acids. V lost 1 base and J 9 bases, leaving 19 bases between the germline ends. Germline V gene sequence: CDR1 MNHNS, CDR2 SASEGT. CDR3 sequence (DNA): TGTGCCAGCAGTGAAGAAGGCCTAGGAAGGAGGGGCATTCAGTACTTC. The encoded protein is CASSEEGLGRRGIQYF.

The chain joins TRBV28 to TRBJ1-2; no reliable D call. This CDR3 has 15 residues. V was pared by 7 bases and J by 4 bases, with 19 bases between. Germline assignment: CDR1 MDHEN and CDR2 SYDVKM. The CDR3 protein is CASTPYRANPYGYTF. The CDR3 DNA follows: TGTGCCAGCACCCCGTATCGCGCCAACCCCTATGGCTACACCTTC.

The gene calls are TRBV19 and TRBJ2-1; a possible D gene is TRBD2 (5 bases). Per the germline V gene, CDR1 is LNHDA and CDR2 is SQIVND (reference sequence). V lost 7 bases to trimming and J lost 7 bases, with 23 bases between them. This CDR3 has 16 amino acids. CDR3 residues: CASTPKRAEGRNEQFF. In DNA, the CDR3 is TGTGCCAGTACCCCAAAGAGAGCGGAAGGACGAAATGAGCAGTTCTTC. Looking up the rest from reference TRBV19 and TRBJ2-1 gives the full variable domain: DGGITQSPKYLFRKEGQNVTLSCEQNLNHDAMYWYRQDPGQGLRLIYYSQIVNDFQKGDIAEGYSVSREKKESFPLTVTSAQKNPTAFYLCASTPKRAEGRNEQFFGPGTRLTVL.